These 4 T cell receptor beta chains were all obtained from the same sample, sequenced in a study of control samples from healthy donors and cancer patients. Using immunoSEQ multiplex PCR, the repertoire was profiled, and TCRdb retains in-frame clones only, with some absent. The sample lists 190,000 or so clones; approximately 92% were seen once. The sample consisted of blood. The receptors shown here come from a man younger than 30 in good health.

The CDR3 region has the DNA TGTGCCAGCAGCTTGAGCAATCAGCCCCAGCATTTT. Translated, it gives CASSLSNQPQHF. V is TRBV7-9 and J is TRBJ1-5; D ambiguous. This CDR3 is built from 12 residues. The germline V gene has CDR1 SEHNR and CDR2 FQNEAQ (reference sequence). The V gene lost 3 bases and the J gene lost 1 base, with 1 base spanning the gap. The full variable domain, in which reference TRBV7-9 and TRBJ1-5 provide the parts outside the CDR3, is DTGVSQNPRHKITKRGQNVTFRCDPISEHNRLYWYRQTLGQGPEFLTYFQNEAQLEKSRLLSDRFSAERPKGSFSTLEIQRTEQGDSAMYLCASSLSNQPQHFGDGTRLSIL.

The chain combines TRBV6-5 with TRBJ1-6, with D unresolved. V dropped 5 bases and J dropped 9 bases, with 11 bases sitting between them. The CDR3 is 13 residues long. The germline V gene encodes CDR1 MNHEY and CDR2 SVGAGI. The CDR3, as DNA: TGTGCCAGCAGTAGGGAATTACGTTCACCCCTCCACTTT. Protein: CASSRELRSPLHF.

This chain uses TRBV2 with TRBJ1-1; 8 bases fit TRBD1. This CDR3 is built from 14 residues. The junction had 6 bases not matched to a gene; V was cut back by 2 bases and J by 7 bases. CDR1 and CDR2 (germline): SNHLY, FYNNEI. The CDR3 DNA follows: TGTGCCAGCAGTGAACGCCCAGGGGGCGTTGAAGCTTTCTTT. Translating gives CASSERPGGVEAFF. Filled out from reference TRBV2 and TRBJ1-1, the complete variable domain reads EPEVTQTPSHQVTQMGQEVILRCVPISNHLYFYWYRQILGQKVEFLVSFYNNEISEKSEIFDDQFSVERPDGSNFTLKIRSTKLEDSAMYFCASSERPGGVEAFFGQGTRLTVV.

The rearrangement uses TRBV6-5 and TRBJ1-5, with D maybe TRBD1 (5 bases). Germline CDR1 and CDR2: MNHEY and SVGAGI. The CDR3 spans 12 residues. Trimming removed 7 bases from V and 7 bases from J, with 11 bases in between. CDR3 amino acids: CASTGGRQPQHF. DNA of the CDR3: TGTGCCAGCACCGGGGGGAGACAGCCCCAGCATTTT.